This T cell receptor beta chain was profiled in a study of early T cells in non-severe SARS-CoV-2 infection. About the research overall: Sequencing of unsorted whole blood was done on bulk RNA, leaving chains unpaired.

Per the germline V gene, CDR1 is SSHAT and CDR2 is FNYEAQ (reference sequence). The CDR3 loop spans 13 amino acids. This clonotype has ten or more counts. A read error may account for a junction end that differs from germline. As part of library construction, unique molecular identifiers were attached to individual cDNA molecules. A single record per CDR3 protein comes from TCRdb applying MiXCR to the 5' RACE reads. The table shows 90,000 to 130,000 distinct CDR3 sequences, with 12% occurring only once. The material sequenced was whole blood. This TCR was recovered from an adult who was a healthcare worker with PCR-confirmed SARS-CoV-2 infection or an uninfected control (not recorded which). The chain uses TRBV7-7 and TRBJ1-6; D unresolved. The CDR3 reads CASSLDYNSPLHF. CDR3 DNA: TGTGCTAGCAGCTTAGACTATAATTCACCCCTCCACTTT.